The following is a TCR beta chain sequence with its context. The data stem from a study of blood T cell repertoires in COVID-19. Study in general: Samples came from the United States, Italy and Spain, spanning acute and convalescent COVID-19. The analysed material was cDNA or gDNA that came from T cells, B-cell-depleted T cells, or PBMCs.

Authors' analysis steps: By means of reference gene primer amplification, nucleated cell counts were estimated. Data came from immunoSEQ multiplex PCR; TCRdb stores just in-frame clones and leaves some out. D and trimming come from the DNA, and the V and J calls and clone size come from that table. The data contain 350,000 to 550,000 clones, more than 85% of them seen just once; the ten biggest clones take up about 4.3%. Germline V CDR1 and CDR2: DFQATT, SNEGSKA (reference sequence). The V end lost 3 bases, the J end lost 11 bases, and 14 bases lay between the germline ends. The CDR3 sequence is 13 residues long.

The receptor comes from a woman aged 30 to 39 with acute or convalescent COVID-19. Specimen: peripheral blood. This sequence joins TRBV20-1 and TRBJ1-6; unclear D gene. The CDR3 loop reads CSASLTAAAPLHF. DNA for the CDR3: TGCAGTGCTAGTTTGACCGCCGCGGCACCCCTCCACTTT.